This T cell receptor (beta chain) was identified during a study of T cells in Graves' hyperthyroidism and ophthalmopathy. Ophthalmopathy patients had Clinical Activity Score at least 3, NOSPECS grade at least 4, duration under 3 months. TCR beta CDR3 regions were amplified from RNA. Primed by the HTBI set, a first-round RT-PCR was run on the TCR CDR3. Via MiXCR, TCRdb re-called the multiplex PCR reads, giving one row per CDR3 protein. The table lists hundreds of thousands of distinct CDR3 sequences, about 15% of them singletons. This clonotype was seen at least ten times. V dropped 6 bases and J dropped 4; count of bases not matched to a gene: 4. Germline values: CDR1 MNHEY, CDR2 SVGEGT. The CDR3 consists of 13 residues.

The chain joins TRBV6-2 or TRBV6-3 to TRBJ2-7, with 9 bases that match TRBD1. Sequencing used blood. The origin of this receptor is a woman in her 40s with Graves' ophthalmopathy. The CDR3 sequence: CASSRTGEYEQYF. The DNA of the CDR3 is TGTGCCAGCAGCAGGACAGGGGAGTACGAGCAGTACTTC.